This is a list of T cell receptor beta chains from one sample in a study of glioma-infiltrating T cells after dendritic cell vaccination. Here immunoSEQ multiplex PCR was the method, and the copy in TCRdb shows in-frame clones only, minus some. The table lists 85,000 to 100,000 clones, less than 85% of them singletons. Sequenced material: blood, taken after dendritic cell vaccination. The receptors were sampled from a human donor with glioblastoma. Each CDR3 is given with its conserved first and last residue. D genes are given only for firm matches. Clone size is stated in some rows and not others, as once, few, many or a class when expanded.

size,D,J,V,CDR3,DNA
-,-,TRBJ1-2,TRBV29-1,CSCMGGTYGYTF,TGCAGCTGTATGGGAGGGACTTATGGCTACACCTTC
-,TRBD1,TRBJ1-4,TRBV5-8,CASSSRDRAREKLFF,TGTGCCAGCAGCAGTCGGGACAGGGCTCGGGAAAAACTGTTTTTT
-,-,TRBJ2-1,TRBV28,CASSPIKNEQFF,TGTGCCAGCAGCCCTATCAAGAATGAGCAGTTCTTC
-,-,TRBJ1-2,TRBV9,CASSVEVSANYGYTF,TGTGCCAGCAGCGTAGAAGTGTCAGCTAACTATGGCTACACCTTC
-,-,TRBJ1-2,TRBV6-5,CASTDLRDGYGYTF,TGTGCCAGCACCGATCTCAGGGATGGCTATGGCTACACCTTC
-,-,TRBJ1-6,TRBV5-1,CASSFAGNNNSPLHF,TGCGCCAGCAGCTTCGCAGGGAACAATAATTCACCCCTCCACTTT
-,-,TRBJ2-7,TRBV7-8,CASSLRGGHSYEQYF,TGTGCCAGCAGCTTGAGGGGAGGTCACTCCTACGAGCAGTACTTC
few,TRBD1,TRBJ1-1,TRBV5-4,CASSTGQFMNTEAFF,TGTGCCAGCAGCACGGGACAGTTCATGAACACTGAAGCTTTCTTT
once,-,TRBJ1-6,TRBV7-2,CASSLGVDRSYNSPLHF,TGTGCCAGCAGCTTAGGTGTAGACAGGTCCTATAATTCACCCCTCCACTTT
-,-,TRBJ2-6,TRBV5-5,CASSLNRPGANVLTF,TGTGCCAGCAGCTTGAACAGACCTGGGGCCAACGTCCTGACTTTC
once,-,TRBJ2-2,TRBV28,CASSLTQGTGELFF,TGTGCCAGCAGTTTAACCCAGGGCACCGGGGAGCTGTTTTTT
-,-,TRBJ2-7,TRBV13,CASSSAGIYEQYF,TGTGCCAGCAGCTCAGCAGGGATCTACGAGCAGTACTTC
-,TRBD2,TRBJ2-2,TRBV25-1,CASQGGSIGTGELFF,TGTGCCAGTCAGGGCGGGAGCATTGGTACCGGGGAGCTGTTTTTT
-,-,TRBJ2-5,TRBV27,CASSSIDRQETQYF,TGTGCCAGCAGTTCTATTGACAGGCAAGAGACCCAGTACTTC
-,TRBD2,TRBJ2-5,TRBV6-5,CASRATSGRAETQYF,TGTGCCAGCAGGGCGACTAGCGGGAGGGCCGAGACCCAGTACTTC
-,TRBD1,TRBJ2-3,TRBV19,CASSAGQGANTQYF,TGTGCCAGTAGTGCCGGACAGGGGGCAAATACGCAGTATTTT
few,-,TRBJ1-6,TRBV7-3,CASSLDRLNSPLHF,TGTGCCAGCAGCTTAGACAGGCTGAATTCACCCCTCCACTTT
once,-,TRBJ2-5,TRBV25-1,CASSSKGGPQETQYF,TGTGCCAGCAGTTCTAAGGGGGGGCCCCAAGAGACCCAGTACTTC
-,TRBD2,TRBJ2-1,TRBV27,CASSLNPSGGYNEQFF,TGTGCCAGCAGTTTAAACCCTAGCGGGGGATACAATGAGCAGTTCTTC
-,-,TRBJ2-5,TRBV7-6,CASSLVPGIRGLETQYF,TGTGCCAGCAGCTTAGTTCCGGGGATCAGGGGTTTGGAGACCCAGTACTTC
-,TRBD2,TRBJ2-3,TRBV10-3,CAISGLAGGDTQYF,TGTGCCATCAGTGGGCTAGCGGGGGGGGATACGCAGTATTTT
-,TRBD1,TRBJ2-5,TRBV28,CASSSPDRGFQETQYF,TGTGCCAGCAGTTCCCCGGACAGGGGCTTCCAAGAGACCCAGTACTTC
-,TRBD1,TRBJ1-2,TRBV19,CASIQGTASSNYGYTF,TGTGCCAGTATTCAGGGGACAGCTTCTTCGAACTATGGCTACACCTTC
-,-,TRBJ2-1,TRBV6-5,CASSYERVGGNEQFF,TGTGCCAGCAGTTACGAAAGGGTGGGAGGCAATGAGCAGTTCTTC
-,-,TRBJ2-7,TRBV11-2,CASSPMEGFEQYF,TGTGCCAGCAGCCCGATGGAGGGCTTCGAGCAGTACTTC
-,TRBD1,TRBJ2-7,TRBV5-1,CASSFKGTGVYEQYF,TGCGCCAGCAGCTTTAAGGGGACAGGGGTCTACGAGCAGTACTTC
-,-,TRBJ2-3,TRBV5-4,CASSHGLVSTDTQYF,TGTGCCAGCAGCCATGGACTGGTTAGCACAGATACGCAGTATTTT
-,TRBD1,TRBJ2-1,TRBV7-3,CASSPRQGARKDEQFF,TGTGCCAGCAGCCCCAGACAGGGGGCCCGAAAGGATGAGCAGTTCTTC
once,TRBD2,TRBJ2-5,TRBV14,CASSQASGMAWETQYF,TGTGCCAGCAGCCAAGCCAGCGGGATGGCCTGGGAGACCCAGTACTTC
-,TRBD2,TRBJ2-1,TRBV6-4,CASSERLAGYYNEQFF,TGTGCCAGCAGTGAGCGTCTAGCGGGATACTACAATGAGCAGTTCTTC
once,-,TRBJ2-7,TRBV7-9,CASSRQADGEQYF,TGTGCCAGCAGCCGACAGGCCGACGGGGAGCAGTACTTC
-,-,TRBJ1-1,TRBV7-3,CASSFAVNTEAFF,TGTGCCAGCAGCTTCGCGGTGAACACTGAAGCTTTCTTT
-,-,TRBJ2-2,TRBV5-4,CASSLAHTGELFF,TGTGCCAGCAGCTTGGCTCACACCGGGGAGCTGTTTTTT
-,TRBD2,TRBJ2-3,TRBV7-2,CASSLVGLGTTDTQYF,TGTGCCAGCAGCTTAGTGGGACTAGGGACGACAGATACGCAGTATTTT
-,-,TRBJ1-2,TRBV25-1,CASSRERGYTF,TGTGCCAGCAGCCGAGAGCGTGGCTACACCTTC
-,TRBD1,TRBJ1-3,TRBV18,CASSRSGQGSSGNTIYF,TGTGCCAGCTCACGAAGCGGACAGGGAAGCTCTGGAAACACCATATATTTT